This entry lists 2 T cell receptor beta chains sequenced from one sample in a study of cytomegalovirus exposure and HLA in healthy donors. Libraries were prepared by immunoSEQ multiplex PCR; TCRdb keeps only in-frame clonotypes and omits some of them. Here the sample spans 90,000 to 100,000 clones, approximately 93% being singletons. The sample taken for sequencing was PBMCs. These TCRs come from a woman in her twenties or thirties in good health and CMV-seropositive.

V is TRBV5-4 and J is TRBJ2-5, with D tentatively TRBD1 (5 bases). Per the germline V gene, CDR1 is SGHNT and CDR2 is YYREEE (reference sequence). Trimming stripped 0 bases from V and 5 bases from J, with 11 bases between. The CDR3 contains 14 residues. The CDR3 region is CASSLGGAHETQYF. Here the CDR3 DNA reads TGTGCCAGCAGCTTGGGTGGGGCGCATGAGACCCAGTACTTC. Variable domain in full (rest from reference TRBV5-4 and TRBJ2-5): ETGVTQSPTHLIKTRGQQVTLRCSSQSGHNTVSWYQQALGQGPQFIFQYYREEENGRGNFPPRFSGLQFPNYSSELNVNALELDDSALYLCASSLGGAHETQYFGPGTRLLVL.

This sequence joins TRBV30 and TRBJ1-3, with D possibly TRBD1 on 6 matching bases. This CDR3 is built from 17 residues. The germline gives CDR1 GTSNPN, CDR2 SVGIG (reference sequence). Trimming took 0 bases from V and 8 from J, leaving 23 bases between them. CDR3 amino acids: CAWSVPRGGTRGDTIYF. The DNA of the CDR3 is TGTGCCTGGAGTGTACCCAGAGGGGGAACAAGGGGTGACACCATATATTTT. Supplemented by reference TRBV30 and TRBJ1-3, the full variable domain reads SQTIHQWPATLVQPVGSPLSLECTVEGTSNPNLYWYRQAAGRGLQLLFYSVGIGQISSEVPQNLSASRPQDRQFILSSKKLLLSDSGFYLCAWSVPRGGTRGDTIYFGEGSWLTVV.